Presented here are 9 T cell receptor beta chains from one specimen sequenced in a study of radiotherapy plus CTLA-4 blockade in lung cancer. Sequenced by immunoSEQ multiplex PCR; TCRdb stores in-frame clones only, minus some. The repertoire includes 75,000 to 80,000 clones, around 90% of them detected once, and around 1% sits in the top ten. The sequencing used peripheral blood, collected from a patient treated with radiotherapy plus ipilimumab. The receptors stem from a human donor with non-small cell lung cancer who had stable disease on radiotherapy plus ipilimumab.

This rearrangement joins TRBV4-2 to TRBJ1-1; D uncertain. CDR1 LGHNA and CDR2 YNFKEQ come from the germline V gene. This CDR3 contains 15 residues. Trimming removed 0 bases from V and 2 bases from J, with 10 bases in between. This CDR3 is CASSQDYRANTEAFF. In nucleotides, the CDR3 is TGTGCCAGCAGCCAAGATTATCGGGCCAACACTGAAGCTTTCTTT.

The genes are TRBV13 and TRBJ2-7, with a tentative D call TRBD2 (6 bases). The CDR3 consists of 16 residues. The germline V and J ends were trimmed by 3 bases and 0 bases, with 15 bases remaining between them. The germline CDR1 and CDR2 sequences are PRHDT and FYEKMQ (reference sequence). CDR3 in DNA: TGTGCCAGCAGCTTTTTGGGGGGATGGGGCTCCTACGAGCAGTACTTC. This translates into CASSFLGGWGSYEQYF.

The chain combines TRBV25-1 with TRBJ2-1; perhaps TRBD1 as D (6 bases). This CDR3 is built from 12 residues. CDR1 is MGHDK, CDR2 SYGVNS, per germline. The V gene lost 7 bases and the J gene lost 10 bases, with 14 bases spanning the gap. The CDR3 DNA follows: TGTGCCAGCACCCTACAGGGTAGCGAGCAGTTCTTC. It is translated as CASTLQGSEQFF.

The genes are TRBV15 and TRBJ2-7; the D gene is possibly TRBD2 (5 bases). The CDR3 loop spans 14 amino acids. V shed 5 bases and J shed 0 bases, with 11 bases lying between them. Germline V gene lookup returns CDR1 LNHNV and CDR2 YYDKDF (reference sequence). CDR3 in amino acids: CATSYGLYSYEQYF. The CDR3 coding sequence is TGTGCCACCAGCTATGGACTTTACTCCTACGAGCAGTACTTC.

The rearrangement links TRBV9 to TRBJ2-1; possibly TRBD1 or TRBD2 for D (6 bases each). Germline CDR1 SGDLS, CDR2 YYNGEE. The ends were cut back, 0 bases at V and 6 bases at J, with 16 bases in the middle. CDR3 length: 16 amino acids. The CDR3 nucleotides read TGTGCCAGCAGCGTAGCCTCGGGGGCCCAGCTCAATGAGCAGTTCTTC. Translation gives CASSVASGAQLNEQFF.

The chain joins TRBV28 to TRBJ2-7; D ambiguous. Germline V gene sequence: CDR1 MDHEN, CDR2 SYDVKM. This CDR3 has 15 amino acids. The V gene lost 3 bases and the J gene lost 0 bases, with 12 bases spanning the gap. CDR3 sequence: CASSLVGPSSYEQYF. CDR3 in DNA: TGTGCCAGCAGTTTGGTGGGCCCGAGCTCCTACGAGCAGTACTTC.

This chain joins TRBV6-5 and TRBJ2-5; D not certain. Germline-derived CDR1 and CDR2 are MNHEY and SVGAGI. The V gene lost 2 bases and the J gene lost 5 bases, with 12 bases spanning the gap. The CDR3 runs to 14 residues. CDR3 nucleotides: TGTGCCAGCAGTTACGGTCCCGCCAAGGAGACCCAGTACTTC. Encoded protein: CASSYGPAKETQYF.

This clone was seen a single time. Other nucleotide sequences from this sample produce the same CDR3. The V gene is TRBV28, the J gene TRBJ2-3; D remains ambiguous. The CDR3 spans 13 residues. Trimming removed 1 base at V and 10 bases at J, with 12 bases between. Germline values: CDR1 MDHEN, CDR2 SYDVKM. This CDR3 is CASSLSRTRAQYF. CDR3 bases: TGTGCCAGCAGTTTATCGCGAACGCGCGCGCAGTATTTT.

V usage is TRBV19 and J usage is TRBJ1-2; possible D gene TRBD1, 5 bases. The germline V and J ends were trimmed by 3 bases and 7 bases, with 6 bases remaining between them. The CDR3 sequence is 11 residues long. Looked up from germline, CDR1 is LNHDA and CDR2 is SQIVND (reference sequence). The chain's CDR3 is CASSMGVGYTF. CDR3 in DNA: TGTGCCAGTAGTATGGGGGTTGGCTACACCTTC.